This T cell receptor beta chain was captured by sequencing in a study of blood T cells in healthy people across ages. Study-level results: Not knowing donor CMV status may have confounded expanded clonotype changes. TCR beta diversity per million T cells fell roughly linearly with age. Greater diversity and more naive CD4+ cells were seen in long-lived donors than in aged donors.

With a J-beta primer mix and a sample-barcoded 5' primer, a second PCR ran roughly 7 to 11 cycles. TCRdb independently ran MiXCR on the 5' RACE reads; one entry per CDR3 protein. The table has under 1 million distinct CDR3 sequences, more than 40% seen once. There are 14 residues in the CDR3. Looked up from germline, CDR1 is ENHRY and CDR2 is SYGVKD. Trimming at V came to 4 bases and at J to 9 bases, leaving 5 bases not matched to a gene. This clonotype showed up just a few times. Antigen: not known. V and J are TRBV10-3 and TRBJ2-1; TRBD1 agrees at 11 bases. The clonotype originates from a man aged 55 to 70 in good health. The sample comprised blood. CDR3 DNA sequence: TGTGCCATCAGTGGGACAGGGGGCGAGGGTGAGCAGTTCTTC. Its translation: CAISGTGGEGEQFF.